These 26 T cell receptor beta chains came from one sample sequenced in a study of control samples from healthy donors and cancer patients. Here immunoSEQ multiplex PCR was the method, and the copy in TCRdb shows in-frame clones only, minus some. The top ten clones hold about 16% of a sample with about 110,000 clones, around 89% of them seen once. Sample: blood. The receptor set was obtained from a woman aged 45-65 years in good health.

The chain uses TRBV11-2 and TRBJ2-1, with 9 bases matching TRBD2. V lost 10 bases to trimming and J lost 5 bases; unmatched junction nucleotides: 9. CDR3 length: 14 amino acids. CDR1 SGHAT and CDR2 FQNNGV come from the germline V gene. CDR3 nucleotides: TGTGCCACCCGAGGTAGCGGGGGAGACAATGAGCAGTTCTTC. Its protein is CATRGSGGDNEQFF.

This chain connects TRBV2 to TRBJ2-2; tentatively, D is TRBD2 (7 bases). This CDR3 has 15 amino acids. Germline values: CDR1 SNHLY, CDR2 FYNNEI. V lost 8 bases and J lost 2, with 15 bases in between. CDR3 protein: CASGGAPPNTGELFF. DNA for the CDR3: TGTGCCAGCGGGGGGGCGCCCCCCAACACCGGGGAGCTGTTTTTT.

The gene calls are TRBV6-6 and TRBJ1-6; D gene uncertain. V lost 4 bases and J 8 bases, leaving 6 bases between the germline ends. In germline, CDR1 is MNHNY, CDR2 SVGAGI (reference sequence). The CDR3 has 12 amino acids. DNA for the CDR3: TGTGCCAGCAGTTTTAGAGATTCACCCCTCCACTTT. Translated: CASSFRDSPLHF.

CDR3 in amino acids: CARSCRGLKQYV. For the CDR3, the DNA is TGTGCCAGAAGCTGCAGGGGGCTCAAGCAGTACGTC. J is TRBJ2-7 and V is TRBV5-3; 8 nucleotides match TRBD1. TRBV5-3 has ORF status, its function being uncertain. V shed 3 bases and J 8 bases; nucleotides not matched to a gene: 4. The CDR3 is 12 residues long.

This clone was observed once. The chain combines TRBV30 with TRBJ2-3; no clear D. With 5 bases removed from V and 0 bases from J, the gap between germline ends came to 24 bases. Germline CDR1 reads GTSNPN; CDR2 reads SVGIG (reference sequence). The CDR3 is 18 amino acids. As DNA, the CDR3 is TGTGCCTGGGGAGATCCCATAGGAGTCCTAACTAGCACAGATACGCAGTATTTT. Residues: CAWGDPIGVLTSTDTQYF.

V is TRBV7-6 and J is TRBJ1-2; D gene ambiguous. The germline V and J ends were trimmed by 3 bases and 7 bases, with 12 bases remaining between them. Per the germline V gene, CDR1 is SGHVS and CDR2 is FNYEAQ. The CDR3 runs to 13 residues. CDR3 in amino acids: CASSFEGIGGYTF. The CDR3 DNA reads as TGTGCCAGCAGCTTCGAAGGGATCGGTGGCTACACCTTC.

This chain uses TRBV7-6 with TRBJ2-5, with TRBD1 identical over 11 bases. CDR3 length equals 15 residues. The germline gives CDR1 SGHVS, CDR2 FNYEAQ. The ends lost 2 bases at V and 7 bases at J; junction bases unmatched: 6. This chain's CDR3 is CASSLRTGGPGTQYF. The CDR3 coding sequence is TGTGCCAGCAGCTTAAGGACAGGGGGCCCGGGGACCCAGTACTTC.

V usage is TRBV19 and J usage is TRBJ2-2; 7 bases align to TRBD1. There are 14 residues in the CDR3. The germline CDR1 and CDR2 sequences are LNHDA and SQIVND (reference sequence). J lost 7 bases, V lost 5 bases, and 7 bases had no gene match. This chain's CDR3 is CASSQTGTHGELFF. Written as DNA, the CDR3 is TGTGCCAGTAGTCAGACAGGGACGCACGGGGAGCTGTTTTTT.

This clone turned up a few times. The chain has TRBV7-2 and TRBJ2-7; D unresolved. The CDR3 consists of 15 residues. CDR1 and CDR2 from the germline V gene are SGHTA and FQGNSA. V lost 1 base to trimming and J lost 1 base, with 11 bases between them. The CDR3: CASSLVAGNSYEQYF. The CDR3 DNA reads TGTGCCAGCAGCTTAGTCGCAGGAAATTCCTACGAGCAGTACTTC.

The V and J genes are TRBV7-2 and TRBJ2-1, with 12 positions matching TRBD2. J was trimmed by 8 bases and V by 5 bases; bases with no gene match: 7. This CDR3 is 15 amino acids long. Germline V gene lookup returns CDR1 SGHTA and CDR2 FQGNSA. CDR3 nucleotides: TGTGCCAGCAGCCCGACTAGCGGGAGCACCCATGAGCAGTTCTTC. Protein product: CASSPTSGSTHEQFF.

This chain's CDR3 is CASSQWGGTKGFYEQYF. CDR3 sequence (DNA): TGTGCCAGCAGCCAATGGGGCGGGACTAAGGGCTTCTACGAGCAGTACTTC. The J gene is TRBJ2-7, the V gene TRBV14, with 7 bases lining up with TRBD2. V was clipped by 2 bases and J by 3 bases; unmatched bases: 13. The CDR3 spans 17 residues. CDR1 and CDR2 from the germline V gene are SGHDN and FVKESK.

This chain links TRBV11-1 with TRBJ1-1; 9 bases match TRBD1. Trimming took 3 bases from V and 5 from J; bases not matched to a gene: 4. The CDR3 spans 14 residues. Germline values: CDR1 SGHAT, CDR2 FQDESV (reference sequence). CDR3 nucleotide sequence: TGTGCCAGCAGCTTCGGGACAGGGAGGACTGAAGCTTTCTTT. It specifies CASSFGTGRTEAFF.

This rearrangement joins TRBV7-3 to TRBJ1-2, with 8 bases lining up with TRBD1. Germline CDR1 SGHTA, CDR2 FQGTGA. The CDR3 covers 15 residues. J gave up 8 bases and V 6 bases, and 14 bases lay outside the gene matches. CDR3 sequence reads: CASRATGAPSEGYTF. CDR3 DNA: TGTGCCAGCAGGGCGACAGGGGCTCCAAGTGAGGGCTACACCTTC.

In DNA form, the CDR3 reads TGTGCCACCACAATTATAGCCACAGATACGCAGTATTTT. Encoded protein: CATTIIATDTQYF. The V call is TRBV28, the J call TRBJ2-3; D ambiguous. Germline values: CDR1 MDHEN, CDR2 SYDVKM. V was shortened by 10 bases and J by 2 bases, with 13 bases between the two germline ends. This CDR3 is 13 amino acids long.

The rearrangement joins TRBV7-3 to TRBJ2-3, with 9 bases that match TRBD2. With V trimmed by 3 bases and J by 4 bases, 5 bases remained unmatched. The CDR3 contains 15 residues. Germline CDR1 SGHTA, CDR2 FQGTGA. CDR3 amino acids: CASSFSGGRPDTQYF. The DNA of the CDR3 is TGTGCCAGCAGCTTTAGCGGGGGTAGGCCAGATACGCAGTATTTT.

The CDR3 DNA sequence: TGTGCCAGCAGTGAATTTGTTGCTGGGACCGGGGAGCTGTTTTTT. Translation: CASSEFVAGTGELFF. The V call is TRBV6-1, the J call TRBJ2-2; unclear D gene. The V end was cut by 2 bases, the J end by 5 bases, with 12 bases between. From germline, CDR1 is MNHNS and CDR2 SASEGT. The CDR3 covers 15 residues.

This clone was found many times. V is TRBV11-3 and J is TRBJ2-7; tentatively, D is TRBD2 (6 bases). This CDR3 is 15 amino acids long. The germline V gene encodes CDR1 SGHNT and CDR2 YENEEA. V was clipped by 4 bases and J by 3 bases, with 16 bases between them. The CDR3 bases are TGTGCCAGCAGCTCCCCTTTGCGGGGCTTCTACGAGCAGTACGTC. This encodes CASSSPLRGFYEQYV.

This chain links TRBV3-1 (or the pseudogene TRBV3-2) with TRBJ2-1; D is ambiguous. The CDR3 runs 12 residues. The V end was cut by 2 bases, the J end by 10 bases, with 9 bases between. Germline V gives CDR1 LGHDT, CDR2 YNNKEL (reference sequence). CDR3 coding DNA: TGTGCCAGCAGCCAACGGGCTGGCGAGCAGTTCTTC. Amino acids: CASSQRAGEQFF.

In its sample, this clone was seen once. The CDR3 region has the DNA TGTGCCAGCAGGTTGGGACTAGCGCCAAACAATGAGCAGTTCTTC. Protein: CASRLGLAPNNEQFF. The chain employs TRBV7-2 and TRBJ2-1; 10 bases align to TRBD2. Per germline, CDR1 SGHTA and CDR2 FQGNSA. There are 15 residues in the CDR3. V lost 6 bases to trimming and J lost 5 bases; unmatched junction nucleotides: 7.

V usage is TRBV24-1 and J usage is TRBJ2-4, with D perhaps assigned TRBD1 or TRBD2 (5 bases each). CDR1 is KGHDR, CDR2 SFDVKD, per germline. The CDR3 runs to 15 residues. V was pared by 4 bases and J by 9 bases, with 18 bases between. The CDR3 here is CATSDPGRGSGIQYF. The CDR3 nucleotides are TGTGCCACCAGTGACCCGGGACGGGGATCGGGCATTCAGTACTTC.

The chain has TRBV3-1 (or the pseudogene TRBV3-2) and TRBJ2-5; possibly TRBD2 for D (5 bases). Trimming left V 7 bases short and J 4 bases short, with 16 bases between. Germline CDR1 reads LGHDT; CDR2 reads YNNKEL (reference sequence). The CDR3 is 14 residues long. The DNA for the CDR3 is TGTGCCAGCAAACCAGATCATCGGGGAGAGACCCAGTACTTC. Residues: CASKPDHRGETQYF.

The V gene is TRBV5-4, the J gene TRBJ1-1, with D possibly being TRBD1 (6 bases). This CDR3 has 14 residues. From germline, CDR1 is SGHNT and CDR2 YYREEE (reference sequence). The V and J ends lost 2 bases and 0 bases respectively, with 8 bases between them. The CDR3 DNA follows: TGTGCCAGCAGCTTCTCAGGGGTGAACACTGAAGCTTTCTTT. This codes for CASSFSGVNTEAFF.

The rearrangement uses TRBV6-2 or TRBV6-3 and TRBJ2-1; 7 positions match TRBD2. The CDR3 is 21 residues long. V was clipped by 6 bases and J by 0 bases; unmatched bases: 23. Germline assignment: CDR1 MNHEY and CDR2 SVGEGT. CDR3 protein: CASSPQARGRIWVGSYNEQFF. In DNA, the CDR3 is TGTGCCAGCAGCCCCCAAGCCCGCGGGAGAATTTGGGTGGGCTCCTACAATGAGCAGTTCTTC.

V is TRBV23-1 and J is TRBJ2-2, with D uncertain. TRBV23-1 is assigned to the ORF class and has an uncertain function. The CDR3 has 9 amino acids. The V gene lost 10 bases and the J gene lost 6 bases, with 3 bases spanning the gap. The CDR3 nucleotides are TGCGCCAATCCCGGGGAGCTGTTTTTT. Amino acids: CANPGELFF.

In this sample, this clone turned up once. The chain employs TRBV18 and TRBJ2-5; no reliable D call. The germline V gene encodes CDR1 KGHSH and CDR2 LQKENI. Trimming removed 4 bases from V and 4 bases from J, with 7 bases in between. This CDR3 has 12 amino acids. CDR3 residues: CASSLRGETQYF. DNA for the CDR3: TGTGCCAGCTCACTGCGCGGAGAGACCCAGTACTTC. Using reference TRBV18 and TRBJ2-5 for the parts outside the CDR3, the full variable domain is NAGVMQNPRHLVRRRGQEARLRCSPMKGHSHVYWYRQLPEEGLKFMVYLQKENIIDESGMPKERFSAEFPKEGPSILRIQQVVRGDSAAYFCASSLRGETQYFGPGTRLLVL.

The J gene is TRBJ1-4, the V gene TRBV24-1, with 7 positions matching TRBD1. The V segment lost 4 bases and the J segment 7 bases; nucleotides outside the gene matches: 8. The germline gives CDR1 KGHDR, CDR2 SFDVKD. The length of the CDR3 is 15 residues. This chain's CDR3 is CATSEAGTDIEKLFF. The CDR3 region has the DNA TGTGCCACCAGTGAGGCCGGGACAGATATTGAAAAACTGTTTTTT.